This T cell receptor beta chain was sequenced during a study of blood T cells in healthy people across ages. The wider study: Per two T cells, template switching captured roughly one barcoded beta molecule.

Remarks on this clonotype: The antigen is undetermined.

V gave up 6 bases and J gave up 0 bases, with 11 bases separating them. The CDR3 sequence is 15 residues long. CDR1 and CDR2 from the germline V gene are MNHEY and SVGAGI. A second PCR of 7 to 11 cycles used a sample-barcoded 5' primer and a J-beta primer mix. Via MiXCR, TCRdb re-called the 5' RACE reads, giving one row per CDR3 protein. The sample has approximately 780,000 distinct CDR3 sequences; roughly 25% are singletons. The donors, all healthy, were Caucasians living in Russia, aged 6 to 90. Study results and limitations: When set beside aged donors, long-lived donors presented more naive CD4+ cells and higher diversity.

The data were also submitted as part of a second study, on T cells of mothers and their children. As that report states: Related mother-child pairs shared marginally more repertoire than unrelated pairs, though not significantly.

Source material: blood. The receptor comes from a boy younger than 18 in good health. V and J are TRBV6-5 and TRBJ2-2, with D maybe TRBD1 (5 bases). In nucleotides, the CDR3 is TGTGCCAGCAGGTCCCAGGGTTCGAACACCGGGGAGCTGTTTTTT. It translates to CASRSQGSNTGELFF.